The text below deals with one T cell receptor (beta chain). Its antigen specificity is not known. Base quality data are lacking; no much larger clone is found one base away. One collaborating source in Seattle enrolled patients while the patients were actively infected and followed the patients over time throughout the course of disease. Whole blood was collected in K2EDTA tubes by collaborating institutions according to the institutions' own protocols. For TCRbeta analysis, collaborators shipped samples as frozen whole blood, isolated PBMCs, or DNA extracted from either of those sample types. The sample comes from a study of blood T cell repertoires in COVID-19 (dated by TCRdb to between 2020 and 2021). Looking at the study overall: The collaborator samples originated in the United States, Italy and Spain and spanned the acute and convalescent phases of COVID-19. The prospective study material was composed of cDNA or gDNA derived from T cells, B-cell-depleted T cells, or PBMCs. The sample metadata nearly always contained a de-identified subject ID, COVID-19 status, age in years and sex. Subjects who had been exposed to COVID-19, were actively infected with it, or had recovered from it provided the deeply sampled blood TCRbeta repertoires that made up the dataset. The repertoires were released in a freely available public database intended as a resource for research on the immune response to SARS-CoV-2. Samples were obtained from the ongoing ImmuneRACE study (first 160 participants) and from 1,254 subjects provided by 6 global collaborators. Where HLA class I and class II types were available, the types were taken from metadata supplied by the sample provider, not from assay-based typing. What the authors observed across the whole study: Clinical and demographic metadata were provided uncurated, with the amount varying by source and participant.

There are 15 amino acids in the CDR3, from cysteine to phenylalanine inclusive. Only CDR3 DNA remains: 45 bases, in frame from the first base. Relative to germline, V is missing 4 bases and J is missing 3 bases, with 7 bases of the junction outside any gene match. Taken from the germline V gene (reference sequence), the CDR1 and CDR2 loops are SGHNT and YYREEE. TCRbeta CDR3 regions were amplified from genomic DNA using the immunoSEQ Assay, a bias-controlled multiplex PCR. The study's own analysis went as follows. Within the assay, amplification of reference gene primers was used to estimate how many nucleated cells each sample contained. To quantify the absolute abundance of each unique TCRbeta CDR3 rearrangement, sequence reads were collapsed and filtered. For each sample, productive Simpson clonality was calculated by taking the square root of Simpson's diversity index across productive rearrangements. TCRdb holds this immuneACCESS table with in-frame rearrangements only. Some clones are missing; in checked studies, unresolved V genes explain under half, and the rest has no known cause. Clone size and the V and J calls come from that table; the DNA yielded D and trimming. Counted in this sample were some 120,000 clones; over 85% of them appeared once. The top ten hold 3.5% to 5% of the sample.

Sequencing was performed on peripheral blood. The V gene is TRBV5-4 and the J gene is TRBJ1-1, and 9 junctional nucleotides match TRBD1. The TCR was taken from a man aged 60-69 years with COVID-19, enrolled during active disease. The CDR3 protein is CASSPRGTGYTEAFF. The DNA reads TGTGCCAGCAGCCCCCGGGGGACAGGGTACACTGAAGCTTTCTTT.